The sequence of this T cell receptor beta chain was determined in a study of T-cell memory formation after mild COVID-19. Findings and caveats of the study: Memory sampled before infection contained some responding clones, suggesting cross-reactive memory joined. Most CD4+ clones that shrank were in CM and EM, while CD8+ ones turned up in EMRA. Second-wave clones reaching peak frequency on day 37 lacked confirmed SARS-CoV-2 specificity.

TCR alpha and TCR beta cDNA libraries carrying sample barcodes and UMIs came from 5'RACE with constant-segment primers. In TCRdb, the 5' RACE reads were re-called with MiXCR into one record per CDR3 protein. The sample records 350,000 or so distinct CDR3 sequences, 20% being singletons. Remarks on this clonotype: What it binds is unknown.

The length of the CDR3 is 14 residues. J lost 0 bases, V lost 7 bases, and 8 bases had no gene match. CDR1 and CDR2 from the germline V gene are SQVTM and ANQGSEA. The source is a man younger than 35 who had mild COVID-19 (a few samples of this study predate the infection). Cell type and time point are not known. Source material: PBMCs or a T cell subset sorted from them (not recorded which). The chain recombines TRBV29-1 with TRBJ2-7; 8 nucleotides match TRBD1. In DNA, the CDR3 is TGCAGCGCCTTGGGACAGGAGATCTCCTACGAGCAGTACTTC. The encoded protein is CSALGQEISYEQYF.